One sample yielded the 25 T cell receptor beta chains listed below, sequenced in a study of T cell repertoires in cytomegalovirus infection. TCRdb fed the reads into MiXCR, producing one record per CDR3 protein. The sample includes some 100,000 distinct CDR3 sequences, about 22% of them seen just once. The specimen was CD8+ T cells from PBMCs. These receptors all come from a human donor in good health (CMV status not recorded). Some clones in this sample may be carry-over from other donors' samples.

This clonotype occurred a few times. One junction end does not reproduce the germline sequence, and a read error may be involved. In nucleotides, the CDR3 is TGTGCCAGCAGCCAAGCGCAGGGCGGAAAACTGTTTTTT. Residues: CASSQAQGGKLFF. The chain uses TRBV4-1 and TRBJ1-4, with D possibly matching TRBD1 (5 bases). Germline loops: CDR1 MGHRA, CDR2 YSYEKL. The CDR3 runs to 13 residues.

This clonotype was found many times. This chain links TRBV7-2 with TRBJ2-1; possibly TRBD1 for D (5 bases). Germline CDR1 is SGHTA and CDR2 is FQGNSA. The CDR3 consists of 11 residues. V lost 5 bases, J lost 8 bases, and 7 bases lay in between. DNA of the CDR3: TGTGCCAGCAGCCCAGGGTATGAGCAGTTCTTC. Its translation is CASSPGYEQFF.

This clonotype was observed many times. V usage is TRBV7-9 and J usage is TRBJ2-5; D perhaps matches TRBD1 (6 bases). CDR1 and CDR2 from the germline V gene are SEHNR and FQNEAQ (reference sequence). The CDR3 length is 14 residues. With 5 bases removed from V and 5 bases from J, the gap between germline ends came to 15 bases. The CDR3 DNA follows: TGTGCCAGCAGCCCCCGGACAGCCCCCGAGACCCAGTACTTC. Residues: CASSPRTAPETQYF.

The chain combines TRBV4-3 with TRBJ2-2; D is undetermined. Deletions cut 3 bases from V and 7 bases from J, with 9 bases between. This CDR3 comprises 13 residues. Germline lookup yields CDR1 LGHNA and CDR2 YSLEER. CDR3 nucleotide sequence: TGCGCCAGCAGCCATGGGTCCAGCGGGGAGCTGTTTTTT. Its protein product is CASSHGSSGELFF.

This clonotype was counted only a few times. The gene calls are TRBV6-6 and TRBJ2-2, with D perhaps TRBD1 (5 bases). Trimming took off 7 bases at V and 6 bases at J, with 15 bases between the two ends. The CDR3 length is 14 residues. Germline V gene lookup returns CDR1 MNHNY and CDR2 SVGAGI (reference sequence). CDR3 loop: CASNSQAPPGELFF. In DNA, the CDR3 is TGTGCCAGCAATTCACAGGCCCCGCCCGGGGAGCTGTTTTTT.

There are many counts of this clonotype. The gene calls are TRBV28 and TRBJ2-7, with 7 positions matching TRBD2. With V trimmed by 3 bases and J by 0 bases, 8 bases remained unmatched. Germline-derived CDR1 and CDR2 are MDHEN and SYDVKM. The CDR3 is 16 residues long. The CDR3 here is CASSFPREGGSYEQYF. As DNA, the CDR3 is TGTGCCAGCAGTTTCCCAAGGGAGGGAGGCTCCTACGAGCAGTACTTC.

V is TRBV7-3 and J is TRBJ1-2, with D perhaps TRBD1 (5 bases). This CDR3 contains 14 residues. The germline V and J ends were trimmed by 6 bases and 6 bases, with 17 bases remaining between them. Germline CDR1 SGHTA, CDR2 FQGTGA. CDR3 sequence (DNA): TGTGCCAGCAGTCGCGGGACCGGCTGGGATGGCTACACCTTC. Translated: CASSRGTGWDGYTF.

This sequence joins TRBV14 and TRBJ2-5, with 7 bases fitting TRBD1. Trimming took 8 bases from V and 2 from J; bases not matched to a gene: 11. The CDR3 loop spans 15 amino acids. The germline V gene has CDR1 SGHDN and CDR2 FVKESK. CDR3: CASGTGEPRQETQYF. CDR3 DNA sequence: TGTGCCAGCGGAACAGGGGAACCACGGCAAGAGACCCAGTACTTC.

The genes are TRBV11-2 and TRBJ2-2; 13 positions agree with TRBD2. With V trimmed by 5 bases and J by 6 bases, 3 bases remained unmatched. Germline-derived CDR1 and CDR2 are SGHAT and FQNNGV. The length of the CDR3 is 15 residues. CDR3: CASSELAGGPGELFF. In nucleotides, the CDR3 is TGTGCCAGCAGCGAACTAGCGGGGGGGCCCGGGGAGCTGTTTTTT.

This clonotype was picked up many times. CDR3 DNA: TGTGCCAGCGGGGGACACACGAGGGAAGCTTTCTTT. Protein sequence: CASGGHTREAFF. The V call is TRBV12-3 or TRBV12-4, the J call TRBJ1-1, with a possible D match to TRBD1 (6 bases). The CDR3 spans 12 residues. Between the trimmed V and J ends, which lost 8 bases and 8 bases, there was a span of 15 bases.

This clonotype was observed a handful of times. The rearrangement uses TRBV12-3 or TRBV12-4 and TRBJ2-4; D is perhaps TRBD1 (6 bases). The CDR3 spans 14 residues. Trimming stripped 8 bases from V and 0 bases from J, with 11 bases between. CDR3 nucleotides: TGTGCCAGCGGACAGTACCTAGCCAAAAACATTCAGTACTTC. Translation: CASGQYLAKNIQYF.

The chain uses TRBV6-2 or TRBV6-3 and TRBJ2-7; D not resolved. The CDR3 spans 12 residues. Germline V CDR1 and CDR2: MNHEY, SVGEGT. Trimming shortened V by 6 bases and J by 1 base, and 7 bases separated the two germline ends. CDR3 DNA sequence: TGTGCCAGCAGAACACGTTCCTACGAGCAGTACTTC. It encodes CASRTRSYEQYF.

This rearrangement joins TRBV28 to TRBJ1-4; weak D call: TRBD1 (5 bases). The CDR3 sequence is 15 residues long. Trimming stripped 9 bases from V and 4 bases from J, with 18 bases between. Germline V lookup: CDR1 MDHEN, CDR2 SYDVKM. The CDR3 loop reads CASNRPGTVNEKLFF. The CDR3 DNA follows: TGTGCCAGTAACCGCCCCGGGACGGTTAATGAAAAACTGTTTTTT.

This clonotype occurred a few times. The gene calls are TRBV5-6 and TRBJ2-5; D tentatively fits TRBD1 or TRBD2 (6 bases each). The CDR3 extends over 16 amino acids. Deletions cut 3 bases from V and 0 bases from J, with 15 bases between. Germline lookup yields CDR1 SGHDT and CDR2 YYEEEE. The CDR3 DNA reads as TGTGCCAGCAGCTCACGACAGGAGGGCTACCAAGAGACCCAGTACTTC. It encodes CASSSRQEGYQETQYF. Looking up the rest from reference TRBV5-6 and TRBJ2-5 gives the full variable domain: DAGVTQSPTHLIKTRGQQVTLRCSPKSGHDTVSWYQQALGQGPQFIFQYYEEEERQRGNFPDRFSGHQFPNYSSELNVNALLLGDSALYLCASSSRQEGYQETQYFGPGTRLLVL.

The chain combines TRBV12-3 or TRBV12-4 with TRBJ1-2, with D maybe TRBD1 (6 bases). This CDR3 is 14 amino acids long. With 7 bases removed from V and 9 bases from J, the gap between germline ends came to 21 bases. In DNA, the CDR3 is TGTGCCAGCATGGATTCGACAGGCGGGTATCGCTACACCTTC. It yields the protein CASMDSTGGYRYTF.

The chain is built from TRBV15 and TRBJ2-7, with 10 nucleotides matching TRBD1. The J segment lost 4 bases and the V segment lost 1 base, leaving 1 base of the junction unmatched. This CDR3 region has 14 residues. Germline V gene lookup returns CDR1 LNHNV and CDR2 YYDKDF (reference sequence). The CDR3 here is CATSRGDRGYEQYF. The CDR3 DNA sequence: TGTGCCACCAGCAGAGGGGACAGGGGATACGAGCAGTACTTC.

This clonotype was counted ten times or more. V and J are TRBV20-1 and TRBJ2-7; TRBD2 is a possible D gene (5 bases). The germline CDR1 and CDR2 sequences are DFQATT and SNEGSKA (reference sequence). The length of the CDR3 is 14 residues. Trimming left V 0 bases short and J 1 base short, with 10 bases between. CDR3 coding DNA: TGCAGTGCTAGAGATCGTCGGGGATCCTACGAGCAGTACTTC. This encodes CSARDRRGSYEQYF.

The genes are TRBV4-3 and TRBJ1-1, with D unresolved. Trimming pared 1 base from V and 0 bases from J, leaving 9 bases between. Germline CDR1 is LGHNA and CDR2 is YSLEER. This CDR3 comprises 15 residues. The CDR3 coding sequence is TGCGCCAGCAGCCAAGGCAGGAGCATGAACACTGAAGCTTTCTTT. It encodes CASSQGRSMNTEAFF.

There are a few counts of this clonotype. This chain links TRBV7-9 with TRBJ1-4; D might be TRBD1 (6 bases). From germline, CDR1 is SEHNR and CDR2 FQNEAQ (reference sequence). Trimming stripped 4 bases from V and 0 bases from J, with 12 bases between. There are 16 residues in the CDR3. CDR3 DNA sequence: TGTGCCAGCAGCTCAAACAGGGAGTCAACTAATGAAAAACTGTTTTTT. As protein: CASSSNRESTNEKLFF. Combining the CDR3 with reference TRBV7-9 and TRBJ1-4 gives the whole variable domain DTGVSQNPRHKITKRGQNVTFRCDPISEHNRLYWYRQTLGQGPEFLTYFQNEAQLEKSRLLSDRFSAERPKGSFSTLEIQRTEQGDSAMYLCASSSNRESTNEKLFFGSGTQLSVL.

This clonotype was seen a few times. V and J are TRBV20-1 and TRBJ2-3, with TRBD2 matching 10 bases. Germline V gene data show CDR1 as DFQATT and CDR2 as SNEGSKA (reference sequence). The CDR3 contains 15 residues. V trimming: 2 bases; J trimming: 0 bases; junction bases outside the gene matches: 2. The CDR3, as DNA: TGCAGTGCTAGACGACTAGCGGGCAGCACAGATACGCAGTATTTT. Protein product: CSARRLAGSTDTQYF.

This clonotype was observed a few times. The DNA of the CDR3 is TGTGCCAGCAGCAGCGGACAGGGGGCTAGGGAGACCCAGTACTTC. It yields the protein CASSSGQGARETQYF. The chain recombines TRBV5-6 with TRBJ2-5; 11 bases fit TRBD1. Trimming took 4 bases from V and 5 from J; bases not matched to a gene: 7. CDR1 is SGHDT and CDR2 is YYEEEE in the germline V gene. This CDR3 is built from 15 residues.

The gene calls are TRBV29-1 and TRBJ1-2; a weak D match, TRBD1 (6 bases). Trimming stripped 7 bases from V and 4 bases from J, with 25 bases between. Germline values: CDR1 SQVTM, CDR2 ANQGSEA. This CDR3 has 16 amino acids. DNA for the CDR3: TGCAGCGCCTACGGAGTTACCGGGACAACAAGCTATGGCTACACCTTC. The encoded protein is CSAYGVTGTTSYGYTF.

This clonotype turned up a few times. This rearrangement joins TRBV2 to TRBJ2-3; D unclear. This CDR3 comprises 14 residues. Germline lookup yields CDR1 SNHLY and CDR2 FYNNEI. V was trimmed by 8 bases and J by 2 bases, leaving 14 bases between them. Here the CDR3 DNA reads TGTGCCAGCCCTGGGTTCGCCACCACAGATACGCAGTATTTT. It specifies CASPGFATTDTQYF. The whole variable domain, remainder taken from reference TRBV2 and TRBJ2-3, is EPEVTQTPSHQVTQMGQEVILRCVPISNHLYFYWYRQILGQKVEFLVSFYNNEISEKSEIFDDQFSVERPDGSNFTLKIRSTKLEDSAMYFCASPGFATTDTQYFGPGTRLTVL.

In its sample, this clonotype was seen many times. V is TRBV7-2 and J is TRBJ2-5; the match to TRBD1 covers 12 bases. The CDR3 consists of 15 residues. V gave up 5 bases and J gave up 5 bases; unmatched junction bases: 6. In germline, CDR1 is SGHTA, CDR2 FQGNSA. In DNA form, the CDR3 reads TGTGCCAGCAGCCCCGGGACAGGGGGCGGTGAGACCCAGTACTTC. Protein: CASSPGTGGGETQYF.

This clonotype was picked up a small number of times. The J gene is TRBJ2-7, the V gene TRBV25-1; D perhaps matches TRBD1 (5 bases). The CDR3 covers 13 residues. In germline, CDR1 is MGHDK, CDR2 SYGVNS. Trimming pared 4 bases from V and 6 bases from J, leaving 13 bases between. The CDR3 DNA is TGTGCCAGCAGTGGACAGTCGGTTAGCGAGCAGTACTTC. It encodes CASSGQSVSEQYF.